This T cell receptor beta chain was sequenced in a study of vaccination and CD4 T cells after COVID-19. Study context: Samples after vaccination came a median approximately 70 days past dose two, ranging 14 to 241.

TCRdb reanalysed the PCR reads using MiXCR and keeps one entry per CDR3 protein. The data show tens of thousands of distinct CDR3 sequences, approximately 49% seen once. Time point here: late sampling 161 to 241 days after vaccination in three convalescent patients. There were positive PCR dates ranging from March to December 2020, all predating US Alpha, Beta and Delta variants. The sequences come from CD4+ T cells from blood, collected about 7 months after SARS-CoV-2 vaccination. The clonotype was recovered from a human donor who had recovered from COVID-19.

Here the CDR3 reads CATSRKDSSYEQYF. The CDR3 nucleotides are TGTGCCACCAGCAGAAAGGACAGCTCCTACGAGCAGTACTTC. V and J are TRBV15 and TRBJ2-7; D might be TRBD1 (6 bases). Trimming took off 2 bases at V and 0 bases at J, with 8 bases between the two ends. Germline loops: CDR1 LNHNV, CDR2 YYDKDF (reference sequence). The CDR3 extends over 14 amino acids.